This passage covers 17 T cell receptor beta chains from one sample sequenced in a study of blood T cell repertoires in COVID-19. TCRdb keeps only in-frame clones here, not all; method: immunoSEQ multiplex PCR. The table lists 100,000 to 150,000 clones, approximately 90% of them singletons. Input material: peripheral blood. These TCRs come from a woman older than 75 with acute or convalescent COVID-19.

CDR3: CASRQDYYEQYF. CDR3 nucleotide sequence: TGCGCCAGCAGACAGGATTACTACGAGCAGTACTTC. The chain combines TRBV5-1 with TRBJ2-7; perhaps TRBD1 as D (5 bases). The CDR3 is 12 amino acids. Trimming shortened V by 5 bases and J by 3 bases, and 9 bases separated the two germline ends. Germline loops: CDR1 SGHRS, CDR2 YFSETQ.

V gene TRBV12-5 combines with J gene TRBJ1-3; a weak D match, TRBD1 (6 bases). Between the trimmed V and J ends, which lost 6 bases and 4 bases, there was a span of 10 bases. The germline V gene encodes CDR1 LGHNT and CDR2 FRNRAP. The CDR3 spans 13 residues. CDR3 residues: CASGRGAGNTIYF. DNA for the CDR3: TGTGCTAGTGGACGGGGGGCAGGAAACACCATATATTTT.

The rearrangement joins TRBV12-3 or TRBV12-4 to TRBJ1-2; TRBD1 matches 9 bases. The CDR3 has 13 amino acids. V was pared by 4 bases and J by 4 bases, with 1 base of the junction left unmatched. CDR3: CASSSTGGYGYTF. The CDR3 DNA follows: TGTGCCAGCAGTTCGACAGGGGGCTATGGCTACACCTTC.

This clone was found once. The gene calls are TRBV5-4 and TRBJ2-2, with a possible D match to TRBD2 (6 bases). The CDR3 is 14 residues long. The germline V gene has CDR1 SGHNT and CDR2 YYREEE (reference sequence). Trimming pared 3 bases from V and 3 bases from J, leaving 9 bases between. CDR3: CASSSRRDTGELFF. CDR3 DNA: TGTGCCAGCAGCTCCCGGAGGGACACCGGGGAGCTGTTTTTT.

The rearrangement links TRBV18 to TRBJ1-4, with D hard to call. V was clipped by 3 bases and J by 11 bases, with 13 bases between them. The CDR3 spans 13 residues. CDR1 and CDR2 (germline): KGHSH, LQKENI. The CDR3 here is CASSPNPEQKLFF. In DNA, the CDR3 is TGTGCCAGCTCACCCAACCCCGAACAGAAACTGTTTTTT.

The V call is TRBV15, the J call TRBJ2-5; perhaps TRBD2 as D (5 bases). The CDR3 totals 12 residues. The germline CDR1 and CDR2 sequences are LNHNV and YYDKDF (reference sequence). V was cut by 8 bases and J by 1 base, with 8 bases left in between. The CDR3, as DNA: TGTGCCACCGGTCTAGCCCAAGAGACCCAGTACTTC. It translates to CATGLAQETQYF.

The chain is built from TRBV19 and TRBJ2-1; 12 nucleotides line up with TRBD2. The V gene end was trimmed by 8 bases and the J gene end by 4 bases; junction bases not matched to a gene: 6. CDR1 and CDR2 (germline): LNHDA, SQIVND (reference sequence). This CDR3 has 15 residues. DNA of the CDR3: TGTGCCAGTCACTCTAGCGGGGGGGTTTACAATGAGCAGTTCTTC. Its translation is CASHSSGGVYNEQFF.

Written as DNA, the CDR3 is TGTGCCAGCACAAGACAGGGCTTGAACACTGAAGCTTTCTTT. This translates into CASTRQGLNTEAFF. The chain employs TRBV7-9 and TRBJ1-1, with TRBD1 identical over 7 bases. The germline gives CDR1 SEHNR, CDR2 FQNEAQ (reference sequence). The junction had 5 bases not matched to a gene; V was cut back by 7 bases and J by 0 bases. The CDR3 loop spans 14 amino acids.

The table lists this clone with a count of one. This rearrangement joins TRBV3-1 (or the pseudogene TRBV3-2) to TRBJ2-5; the D gene is possibly TRBD1 (5 bases). Trimming removed 3 bases from V and 5 bases from J, with 19 bases in between. Germline loops: CDR1 LGHDT, CDR2 YNNKEL (reference sequence). The CDR3 totals 16 residues. CDR3 nucleotides: TGTGCCAGCAGCCACGGAGTGGGCAGGGTGAGGGAGACCCAGTACTTC. Residues: CASSHGVGRVRETQYF.

This chain connects TRBV3-1 (or the pseudogene TRBV3-2) to TRBJ1-3; TRBD1 agrees at 7 bases. This CDR3 region has 13 residues. Trimming at V came to 4 bases and at J to 7 bases, leaving 4 bases not matched to a gene. CDR1 and CDR2 from the germline V gene are LGHDT and YNNKEL (reference sequence). The CDR3 DNA follows: TGTGCCAGCAGCCCTCGAGGGGGCAACACCATATATTTT. It encodes CASSPRGGNTIYF.

V gene TRBV28 combines with J gene TRBJ2-7; the match to TRBD1 covers 9 bases. J was trimmed by 3 bases and V by 5 bases; bases with no gene match: 8. The germline CDR1 and CDR2 sequences are MDHEN and SYDVKM. The CDR3 covers 15 residues. The CDR3 reads CASSGPGQGVYEQYF. The CDR3 DNA reads as TGTGCCAGCAGTGGCCCGGGACAGGGTGTCTACGAGCAGTACTTC.

This sequence joins TRBV2 and TRBJ1-6; TRBD1 is a possible D gene (6 bases). The V gene lost 6 bases and the J gene lost 3 bases, with 18 bases spanning the gap. This CDR3 region has 17 residues. Germline loops: CDR1 SNHLY, CDR2 FYNNEI. The CDR3 DNA sequence: TGTGCCAGCAGCCAAAGGGCAGGGGACTACTATAATTCACCCCTCCACTTT. This translates into CASSQRAGDYYNSPLHF.

This clone was seen a single time. The genes are TRBV3-1 (or the pseudogene TRBV3-2) and TRBJ2-3, with 10 bases matching TRBD2. J was trimmed by 0 bases and V by 4 bases; bases with no gene match: 4. CDR1 and CDR2 from the germline V gene are LGHDT and YNNKEL (reference sequence). This CDR3 has 16 residues. CDR3 loop: CASSLSGRVSTDTQYF. The CDR3 DNA follows: TGTGCCAGCAGCCTAAGCGGGAGGGTTAGCACAGATACGCAGTATTTT.

The chain recombines TRBV19 with TRBJ2-2; D gene unclear. The germline gives CDR1 LNHDA, CDR2 SQIVND (reference sequence). The CDR3 is 12 residues long. The germline V and J ends were trimmed by 10 bases and 1 base, with 7 bases remaining between them. The CDR3 bases are TGTGCCACACAGAGGAACACCGGGGAGCTGTTTTTT. Translation gives CATQRNTGELFF.

This sequence joins TRBV6-5 and TRBJ1-2, with D hard to call. This CDR3 is built from 13 residues. Germline V gene data show CDR1 as MNHEY and CDR2 as SVGAGI. Trimming stripped 5 bases from V and 3 bases from J, with 10 bases between. As DNA, the CDR3 is TGTGCCAGCAGTAAGGTGGACTACTATGGCTACACCTTC. Its translation is CASSKVDYYGYTF.

As for this clone: The CDR3 carries no conserved terminal phenylalanine or tryptophan, so it likely arises from a read error. Because the CDR3's place on the DNA is in doubt, the DNA is left out and the CDR3 is given as listed by TCRdb. The CDR3 here is CSARVPEGVS. V usage is TRBV20-1 and J usage is TRBJ1-5; the DNA was not used to check the table's D call, TRBD1. The germline gives CDR1 DFQATT, CDR2 SNEGSKA (reference sequence). The CDR3 spans 10 amino acids, including both terminal residues.

This chain connects TRBV27 to TRBJ1-2, with TRBD1 matching over 7 bases. The CDR3 has 12 amino acids. The V gene end was trimmed by 4 bases and the J gene end by 8 bases; junction bases not matched to a gene: 4. In germline, CDR1 is MNHEY, CDR2 SMNVEV (reference sequence). DNA for the CDR3: TGTGCCAGCAGTTCCAGGGGGGAGGGCTACACCTTC. Its translation is CASSSRGEGYTF.